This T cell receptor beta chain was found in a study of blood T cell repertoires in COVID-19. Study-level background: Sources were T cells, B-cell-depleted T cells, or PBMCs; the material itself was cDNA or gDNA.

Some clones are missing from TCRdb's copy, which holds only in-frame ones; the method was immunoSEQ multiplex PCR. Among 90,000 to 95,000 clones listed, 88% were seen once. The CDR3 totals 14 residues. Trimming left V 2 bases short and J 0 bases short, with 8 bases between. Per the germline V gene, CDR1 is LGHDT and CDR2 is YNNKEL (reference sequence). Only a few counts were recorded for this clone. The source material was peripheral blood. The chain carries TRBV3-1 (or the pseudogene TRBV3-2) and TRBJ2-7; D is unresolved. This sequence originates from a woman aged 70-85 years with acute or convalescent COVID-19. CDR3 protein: CASSQTYYSYEQYF. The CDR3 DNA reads TGTGCCAGCAGCCAAACCTATTACTCCTACGAGCAGTACTTC.